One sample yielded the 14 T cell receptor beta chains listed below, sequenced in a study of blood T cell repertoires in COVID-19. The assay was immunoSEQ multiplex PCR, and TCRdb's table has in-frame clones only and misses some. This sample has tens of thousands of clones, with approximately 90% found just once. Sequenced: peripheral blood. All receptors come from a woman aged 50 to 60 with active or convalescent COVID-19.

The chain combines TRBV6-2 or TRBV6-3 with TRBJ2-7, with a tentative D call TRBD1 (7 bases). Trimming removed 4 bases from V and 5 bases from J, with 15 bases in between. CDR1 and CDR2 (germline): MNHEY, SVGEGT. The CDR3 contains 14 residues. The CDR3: CASSSGGLFHEQYF. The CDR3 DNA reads TGTGCCAGCAGTTCAGGGGGGCTATTCCACGAGCAGTACTTC.

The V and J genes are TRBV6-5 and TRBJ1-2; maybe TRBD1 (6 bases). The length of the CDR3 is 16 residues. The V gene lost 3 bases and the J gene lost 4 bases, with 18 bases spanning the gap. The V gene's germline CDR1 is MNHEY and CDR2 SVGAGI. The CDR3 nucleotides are TGTGCCAGCAGTTATGGTATGGCAGGGGCTAGCTATGGCTACACCTTC. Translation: CASSYGMAGASYGYTF.

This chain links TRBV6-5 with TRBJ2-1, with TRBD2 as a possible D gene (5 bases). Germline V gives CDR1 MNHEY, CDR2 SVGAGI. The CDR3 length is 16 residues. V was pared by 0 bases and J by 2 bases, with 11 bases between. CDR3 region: CASSYSNLAAYNEQFF. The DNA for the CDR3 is TGTGCCAGCAGTTACTCGAATCTAGCTGCCTACAATGAGCAGTTCTTC.

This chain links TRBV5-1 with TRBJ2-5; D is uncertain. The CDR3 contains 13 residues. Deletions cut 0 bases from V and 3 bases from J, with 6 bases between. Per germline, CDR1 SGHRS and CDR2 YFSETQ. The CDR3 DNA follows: TGCGCCAGCAGCTTGGTGGCAGAAGAGACCCAGTACTTC. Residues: CASSLVAEETQYF.

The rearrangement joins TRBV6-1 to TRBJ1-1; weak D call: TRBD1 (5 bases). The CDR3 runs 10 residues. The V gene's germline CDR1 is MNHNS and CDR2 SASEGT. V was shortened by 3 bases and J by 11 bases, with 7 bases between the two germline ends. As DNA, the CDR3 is TGTGCCAGCAGTGAGACAGCCGCTTTCTTT. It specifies CASSETAAFF.

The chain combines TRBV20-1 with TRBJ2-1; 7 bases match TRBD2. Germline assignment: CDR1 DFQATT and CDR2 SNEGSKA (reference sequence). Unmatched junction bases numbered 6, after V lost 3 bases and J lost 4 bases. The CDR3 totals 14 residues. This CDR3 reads CSASFGGGYNEQFF. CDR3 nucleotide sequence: TGCAGTGCTAGTTTTGGGGGGGGGTACAATGAGCAGTTCTTC.

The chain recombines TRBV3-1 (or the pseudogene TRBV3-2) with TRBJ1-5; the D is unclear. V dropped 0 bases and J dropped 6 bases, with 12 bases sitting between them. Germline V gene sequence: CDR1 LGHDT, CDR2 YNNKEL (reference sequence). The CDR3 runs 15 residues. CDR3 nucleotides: TGTGCCAGCAGCCAAGATTCGTTAACAAGTCAGCCCCAGCATTTT. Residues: CASSQDSLTSQPQHF.

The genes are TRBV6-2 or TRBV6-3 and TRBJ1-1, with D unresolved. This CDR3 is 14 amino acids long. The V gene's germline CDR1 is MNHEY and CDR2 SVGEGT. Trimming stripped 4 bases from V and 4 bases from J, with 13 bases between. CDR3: CASSSIKGGTEAFF. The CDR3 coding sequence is TGTGCCAGCAGTTCCATCAAGGGAGGCACTGAAGCTTTCTTT.

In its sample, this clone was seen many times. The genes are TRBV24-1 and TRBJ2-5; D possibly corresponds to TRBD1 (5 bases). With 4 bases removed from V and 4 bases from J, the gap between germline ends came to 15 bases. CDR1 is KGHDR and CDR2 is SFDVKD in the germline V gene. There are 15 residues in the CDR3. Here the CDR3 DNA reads TGTGCCACCAGTGACCCGGACACGTTCGGAGAGACCCAGTACTTC. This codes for CATSDPDTFGETQYF.

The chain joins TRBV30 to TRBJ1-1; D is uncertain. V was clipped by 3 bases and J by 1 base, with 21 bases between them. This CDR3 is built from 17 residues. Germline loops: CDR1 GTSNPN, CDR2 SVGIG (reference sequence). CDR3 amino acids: CAWRLSAPVGRNTEAFF. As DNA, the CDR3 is TGTGCCTGGAGACTGAGCGCCCCCGTTGGGAGGAACACTGAAGCTTTCTTT.

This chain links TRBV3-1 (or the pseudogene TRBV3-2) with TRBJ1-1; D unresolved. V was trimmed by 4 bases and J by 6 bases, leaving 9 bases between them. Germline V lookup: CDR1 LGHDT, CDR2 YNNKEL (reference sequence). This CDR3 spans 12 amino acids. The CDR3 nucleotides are TGTGCCAGCAGCCCCCCCCGGGCTGAAGCTTTCTTT. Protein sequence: CASSPPRAEAFF.

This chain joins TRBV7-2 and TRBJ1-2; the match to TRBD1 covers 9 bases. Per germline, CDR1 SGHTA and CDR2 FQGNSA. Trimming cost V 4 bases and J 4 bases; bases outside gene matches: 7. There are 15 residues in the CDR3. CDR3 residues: CASSSGQGGTYGYTF. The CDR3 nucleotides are TGTGCCAGCAGCTCGGGACAGGGTGGTACCTATGGCTACACCTTC.

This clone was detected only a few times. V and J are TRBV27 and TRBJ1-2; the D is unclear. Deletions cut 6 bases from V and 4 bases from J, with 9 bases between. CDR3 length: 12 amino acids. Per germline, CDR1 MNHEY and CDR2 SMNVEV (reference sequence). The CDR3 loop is CASREFSYGYTF. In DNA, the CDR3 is TGTGCCAGCAGAGAGTTTTCCTATGGCTACACCTTC.

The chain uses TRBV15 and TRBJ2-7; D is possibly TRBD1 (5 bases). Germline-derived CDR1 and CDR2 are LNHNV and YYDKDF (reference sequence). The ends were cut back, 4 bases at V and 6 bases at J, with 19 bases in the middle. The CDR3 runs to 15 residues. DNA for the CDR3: TGTGCCACCAGCACTTCCCTTCAGGGCCCAGTCGAGCAGTACTTC. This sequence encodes CATSTSLQGPVEQYF.